The TCR beta chain described here comes from a study of blood T cells in healthy people across ages. Next came a second PCR, run for 7 to 11 cycles, which used a sample-barcoded 5' primer along with a J-beta primer mix. A single record per CDR3 protein comes from TCRdb applying MiXCR to the 5' RACE reads. The sample holds hundreds of thousands of distinct CDR3 sequences, approximately 25% seen once. The CDR3 is 19 residues long. Per germline, CDR1 MNHEY and CDR2 SVGAGI. V was pared by 2 bases and J by 5 bases, with 16 bases of the junction left unmatched. These sequences were also reported in another study, on T cells of mothers and their children.

What was sequenced was blood. The source is a boy aged 5-17 years in good health. The chain combines TRBV6-5 with TRBJ2-1, with TRBD2 matching 9 bases. The CDR3 DNA reads TGTGCCAGCAGTTACGAACCGGTTAGGGCGGGGGGGGCCCACAATGAGCAGTTCTTC. Translation gives CASSYEPVRAGGAHNEQFF.